This TCR beta chain was profiled in a study of somatic mutations in cytotoxic T cells in rheumatoid arthritis (dated by TCRdb to the late 2010s). Context from the whole study: Sorted V beta1+ cells also underwent TCRB sequencing, and some V beta antibody-stained T-cell populations were flow-sorted at nearly 100% purity on a FACSAria II or Sony SH800. TCRB deep sequencing covered about 60 patients with rheumatoid arthritis along with approximately 20 healthy controls. Whether expanded CD8+ T-cell clones in untreated, newly diagnosed rheumatoid arthritis carry somatic mutations was the study question, and clonality was characterized with TCRB deep sequencing. Patients and controls did not essentially differ in median age, which was nearly identical between the groups. Points the paper makes about the study in general: The slight TRBV07 underrepresentation in patients was not adjusted for multiple comparisons. CD8+ T-cell clonality did not differ significantly between rheumatoid arthritis patients and age-matched healthy controls. The expanded CD8+ clones had unknown antigen targets, and not appearing in virus-specific databases did not rule out that they were virus-specific. Healthy controls showed no age-related increase in CD8+ clonality, whereas patients did (Spearman r ≈ 0.5). In about an eighth of the roughly 65 patients, more than 20% of CD8+ cells belonged to the largest CD8+ clone, while several identical CD8+ TCRB sequences were shared between blood and synovial fluid.

Buffy coats from some 20 blood donors served as healthy controls, a group that was 45% to 70% female with a median age of 56 years (range roughly 21-75). Flow cytometry confirmed the purity of CD4+ and CD8+ cells that had been isolated by positive magnetic bead selection on an AutoMACS. Isolation of peripheral blood mononuclear cells was done through Ficoll-Paque PLUS density gradient separation. Nucleospin Tissue or Tissue XS kits were used to extract DNA from CD4-enriched, CD8-enriched or PBMC samples, and a Qubit 2.0 fluorometer was used for quantification. V lost 0 bases and J lost 4 bases; the stretch between them is 10 bases long. From a lookup of the germline V gene, CDR1 and CDR2 are LGHNA and YSLEER. Measured from the cysteine to the phenylalanine, the CDR3 is 15 residues long. The retained sequence is limited to the CDR3, 45 bases, with the frame set at the first base. On this clone: The clone's antigen remains unknown. Per-base quality was not reported, and no clone a single base away is much larger than it.

Genomic DNA underwent TCRB CDR3 sequencing using the immunoSEQ assay. Per the authors' processing: The analyses included only productive TCRB rearrangements. A clone was defined by a unique TCRB CDR3 sequence, and clonality was computed as a productive clonality index based on Shannon entropy. Repertoire overlap between two samples was calculated from the template counts of each clone relative to total templates per sample. A correlation with a Spearman r of around 0.6 was found between V-gene usage by flow cytometry and V-gene usage by TCRB sequencing. Entries here come from immuneACCESS through TCRdb and include only in-frame sequences with V and J called. Some clones fail to appear in such tables; in the studies checked, an unresolved V gene covers under half of the shortfall, and the cause of the remainder is unknown. The V and J calls and the clone size are those of that table, but D and trimming were determined from the DNA. The table for this sample lists nearly 20,000 clones; roughly nine tenths of them were counted only once. The ten largest account for around 14% of the sample.

The rearranged chain carries TRBV4-3 and TRBJ1-5; the D gene is possibly TRBD1, with 5 bases matching. This sequence originates from a man aged 35-49 years in good health. The material sequenced was CD8+ T cells sorted from blood. The DNA sequence reads TGCGCCAGCAGCCAAGATTGGAGGGGTAATCAGCCCCAGCATTTT. Its coded protein is CASSQDWRGNQPQHF.